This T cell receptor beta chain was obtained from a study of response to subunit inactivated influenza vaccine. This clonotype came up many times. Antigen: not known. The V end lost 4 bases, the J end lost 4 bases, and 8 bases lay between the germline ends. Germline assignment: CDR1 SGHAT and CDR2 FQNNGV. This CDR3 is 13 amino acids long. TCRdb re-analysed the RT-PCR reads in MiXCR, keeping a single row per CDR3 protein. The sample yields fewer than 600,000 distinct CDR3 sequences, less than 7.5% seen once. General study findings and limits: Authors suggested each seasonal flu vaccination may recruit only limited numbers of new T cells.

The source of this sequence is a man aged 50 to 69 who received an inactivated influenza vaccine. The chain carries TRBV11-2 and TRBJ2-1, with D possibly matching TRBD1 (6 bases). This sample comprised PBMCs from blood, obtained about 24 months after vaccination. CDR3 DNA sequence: TGTGCCAGCAGCTCCGACAGGTACAATGAGCAGTTCTTC. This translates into CASSSDRYNEQFF. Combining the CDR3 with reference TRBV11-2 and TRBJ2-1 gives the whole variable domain EAGVAQSPRYKIIEKRQSVAFWCNPISGHATLYWYQQILGQGPKLLIQFQNNGVVDDSQLPKDRFSAERLKGVDSTLKIQPAKLEDSAVYLCASSSDRYNEQFFGPGTRLTVL.